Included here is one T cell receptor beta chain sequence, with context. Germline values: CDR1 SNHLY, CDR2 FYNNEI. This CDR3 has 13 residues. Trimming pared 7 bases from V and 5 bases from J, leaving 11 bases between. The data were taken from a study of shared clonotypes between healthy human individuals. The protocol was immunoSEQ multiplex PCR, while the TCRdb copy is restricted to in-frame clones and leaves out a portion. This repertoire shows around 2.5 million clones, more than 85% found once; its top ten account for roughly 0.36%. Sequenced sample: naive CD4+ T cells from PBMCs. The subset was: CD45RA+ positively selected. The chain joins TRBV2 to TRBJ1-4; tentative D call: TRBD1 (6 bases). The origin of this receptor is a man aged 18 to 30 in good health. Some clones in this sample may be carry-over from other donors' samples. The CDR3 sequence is CASKRGQNEKLFF. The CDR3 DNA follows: TGTGCCAGCAAGCGGGGGCAAAATGAAAAACTGTTTTTT. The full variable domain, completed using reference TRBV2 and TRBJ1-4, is EPEVTQTPSHQVTQMGQEVILRCVPISNHLYFYWYRQILGQKVEFLVSFYNNEISEKSEIFDDQFSVERPDGSNFTLKIRSTKLEDSAMYFCASKRGQNEKLFFGSGTQLSVL.